This TCR beta chain is drawn from a study of blood T cell repertoires in COVID-19 (TCRdb year 2020). About the full investigation: Samples from collaborators originated in the United States, Italy and Spain and spanned both the acute and convalescent phases of COVID-19. The prospective study material was composed of cDNA or gDNA derived from T cells, B-cell-depleted T cells, or PBMCs. Subjects who had been exposed to COVID-19, were actively infected with it, or had recovered from it provided the deeply sampled blood TCRbeta repertoires that made up the dataset. A freely available public database, intended as a resource for researchers studying the immune response to SARS-CoV-2, is where the repertoires were released. Samples were obtained from the ongoing ImmuneRACE study (first 160 participants) and from about 1,300 subjects provided by 6 global collaborators. A de-identified subject ID, COVID-19 status, age in years and sex were almost always included in the sample metadata. HLA class I and class II types, where available, came from metadata supplied by the sample provider rather than from assay-based typing.

The paper as a whole reports these results and caveats: The quantity of clinical and demographic metadata differed by source and by participant and was supplied without curation.

With regard to this clone: The clone's antigen remains unknown. Per-base quality was not reported, and no clone a single base away is much larger than it.

In the prospective study, participants were roughly 18 to 90 years old, resided in about two dozen geographic areas of the United States, and were enrolled through a virtual design. Cohort assignment in the prospective study relied on participant-reported clinical history from a screening survey and a study questionnaire. Mobile phlebotomists in the prospective study collected whole blood, serum and a nasopharyngeal or oropharyngeal swab from every participant. Prospective study participants could optionally give additional blood draws and questionnaires over an approximately 2-month period. Blood samples from the prospective study were shipped frozen or at room temperature prior to DNA extraction. TCRbeta CDR3 regions were amplified from genomic DNA by means of the immunoSEQ Assay, a bias-controlled multiplex PCR. In the source study's methods: The number of nucleated cells in each sample was estimated from the amplification of reference gene primers within the assay. Sequence reads were collapsed and filtered to measure the absolute abundance of every unique TCRbeta CDR3 rearrangement. For each sample, productive Simpson clonality was calculated as the square root of Simpson's diversity index over productive rearrangements. Imported from immuneACCESS, the table was reduced by TCRdb to in-frame sequences with V and J called. These copies leave out some clones; in studies compared against another copy, an unresolved V gene accounts for under half, and the cause of the remainder is not known. For V, J and clone size, that table is used; D and trimming come from the DNA. This sample lists a few hundred thousand clones; nearly 90% were detected once. The ten largest clones capture about 4.5% of the sample.

This clonotype originated in a woman under 30 with acute COVID-19. Sequencing was carried out using PBMCs or T cells enriched from blood (not recorded which).

The sequenced DNA is TGTGCCAGCAGTTTGGGGATGGGAGACAGGGGTCGTGGGTCACCCCTCCACTTT. It encodes CASSLGMGDRGRGSPLHF. The rearrangement joined TRBV28 to TRBJ1-6, and TRBD1 aligns with 8 junction nucleotides. Compared with germline, V lacks 3 bases and J lacks 10 bases; bases without a gene match: 17. The CDR3 runs 18 amino acids, cysteine and phenylalanine included. The kept DNA is CDR3 alone, 54 bases in frame from the first base. Reading the germline V gene gives CDR1 MDHEN and CDR2 SYDVKM.